The 21 T cell receptor beta chains reported below all come from one sample, sequenced in a study of blood T cell repertoires in COVID-19. The method was immunoSEQ multiplex PCR; TCRdb's version includes in-frame clones alone and lacks a portion of them. The sample comprises about 220,000 clones, roughly nine tenths of which are singletons, and 10% rests with the top ten. What was sequenced was peripheral blood. The source is a woman between 50 and 59 years old with COVID-19, enrolled during active disease.

CDR3 loop: CASSVERTGAQTQYF. In DNA form, the CDR3 reads TGTGCCAGCAGCGTAGAGAGGACAGGGGCCCAGACCCAGTACTTC. The J gene is TRBJ2-5, the V gene TRBV9; 9 bases agree with TRBD1. V lost 0 bases, J lost 6 bases, and 6 bases stayed unmatched. CDR3 length equals 15 residues. Germline values: CDR1 SGDLS, CDR2 YYNGEE.

The rearrangement links TRBV7-9 to TRBJ1-1, with TRBD1 matching 10 bases. V lost 5 bases, J lost 6 bases, and 12 bases stayed unmatched. This CDR3 is built from 16 residues. The germline V gene encodes CDR1 SEHNR and CDR2 FQNEAQ (reference sequence). The CDR3 spells CASSQNGQGGKAEAFF. The CDR3 DNA is TGTGCCAGCAGCCAAAACGGACAGGGGGGAAAGGCTGAAGCTTTCTTT.

The rearrangement joins TRBV15 to TRBJ1-6; no clear D. Germline values: CDR1 LNHNV, CDR2 YYDKDF (reference sequence). Trimming took 3 bases from V and 16 from J, leaving 13 bases between them. The CDR3 length is 12 residues. The CDR3 nucleotides read TGTGCCACCAGCAGTGCCCTAGAGCCGCTCCACTTT. This codes for CATSSALEPLHF.

This clone appeared once. The genes are TRBV15 and TRBJ2-7; 7 bases agree with TRBD1. Unmatched junction bases numbered 22, after V lost 11 bases and J lost 6 bases. CDR3 length: 16 amino acids. From germline, CDR1 is LNHNV and CDR2 YYDKDF (reference sequence). The CDR3 sequence is CAPNLLTGPEELEQYV. For the CDR3, the DNA is TGTGCCCCGAACCTCCTGACAGGGCCAGAGGAGCTCGAGCAGTACGTC.

The genes are TRBV29-1 and TRBJ2-2; tentative D call: TRBD1 (6 bases). V was trimmed by 7 bases and J by 1 base, leaving 7 bases between them. Germline-derived CDR1 and CDR2 are SQVTM and ANQGSEA. The CDR3 totals 12 residues. The chain's CDR3 is CSAGQNTGELFF. The CDR3 coding sequence is TGCAGCGCGGGACAGAACACCGGGGAGCTGTTTTTT.

The rearrangement uses TRBV7-2 and TRBJ1-3; D possibly corresponds to TRBD1 (5 bases). V lost 5 bases, J lost 15 bases, and 17 bases lay in between. Germline V lookup: CDR1 SGHTA, CDR2 FQGNSA. The CDR3 runs 12 residues. The CDR3 coding sequence is TGTGCCAGCAGCCTTGACAGCATTCGAGCATATTTT. It is translated as CASSLDSIRAYF. Using reference TRBV7-2 and TRBJ1-3 for the parts outside the CDR3, the full variable domain is GAGVSQSPSNKVTEKGKDVELRCDPISGHTALYWYRQSLGQGLEFLIYFQGNSAPDKSGLPSDRFSAERTGGSVSTLTIQRTQQEDSAVYLCASSLDSIRAYFGEGSWLTVV.

The CDR3 sequence: CASSVGGGNQPQHF. In nucleotides, the CDR3 is TGTGCCAGCAGTGTGGGGGGGGGCAATCAGCCCCAGCATTTT. The genes are TRBV2 and TRBJ1-5; tentative D call: TRBD1 (5 bases). V lost 4 bases and J 2 bases, leaving 9 bases between the germline ends. CDR3 length: 14 amino acids. Germline values: CDR1 SNHLY, CDR2 FYNNEI.

V gene TRBV4-1 combines with J gene TRBJ2-7; D is perhaps TRBD1 (6 bases). The germline V gene encodes CDR1 MGHRA and CDR2 YSYEKL. Trimming stripped 0 bases from V and 2 bases from J, with 17 bases between. The CDR3 is 17 residues long. CDR3 DNA sequence: TGCGCCAGCAGCCAAGATCCCCTAAACACAGGGCCCTACGAGCAGTACTTC. Translating gives CASSQDPLNTGPYEQYF.

The gene calls are TRBV5-4 and TRBJ1-3; weak D call: TRBD1 (5 bases). Germline loops: CDR1 SGHNT, CDR2 YYREEE (reference sequence). The CDR3 totals 15 residues. The V and J ends lost 4 bases and 1 base respectively, with 12 bases between them. For the CDR3, the DNA is TGTGCCAGCAGCCCCATTGGGGGGTCTGGAAACACCATATATTTT. This encodes CASSPIGGSGNTIYF.

The CDR3 protein is CASSPGQGLTDTQYF. In DNA, the CDR3 is TGTGCCAGCAGTCCCGGACAGGGACTCACAGATACGCAGTATTTT. J is TRBJ2-3 and V is TRBV27, with 8 bases identical to TRBD1. V lost 5 bases and J lost 2; bases outside the gene matches: 6. In germline, CDR1 is MNHEY, CDR2 SMNVEV (reference sequence). The CDR3 has 15 residues.

This chain links TRBV28 with TRBJ1-2; D is perhaps TRBD1 (6 bases). The CDR3 length is 13 residues. The V gene's germline CDR1 is MDHEN and CDR2 SYDVKM. Trimming took 7 bases from V and 2 from J, leaving 11 bases between them. DNA for the CDR3: TGTGCCAGCATCTCGGGGACAAACTATGGCTACACCTTC. Protein: CASISGTNYGYTF.

The gene calls are TRBV7-2 and TRBJ1-6; D is ambiguous. This CDR3 contains 13 residues. Trimming pared 11 bases from V and 0 bases from J, leaving 8 bases between. Germline loops: CDR1 SGHTA, CDR2 FQGNSA. The CDR3 region has the DNA TGTGCCGTTTCGGGCTCCTATAATTCACCCCTCCACTTT. This sequence encodes CAVSGSYNSPLHF.

This clone was observed many times. The V gene is TRBV19, the J gene TRBJ2-7; D is uncertain. The length of the CDR3 is 13 residues. Deletions cut 7 bases from V and 0 bases from J, with 10 bases between. Germline lookup yields CDR1 LNHDA and CDR2 SQIVND (reference sequence). CDR3 DNA: TGTGCCAGTATCTTGGCGGACTCCTACGAGCAGTACTTC. Amino acids: CASILADSYEQYF.

CDR3 residues: CAINPTGDGTGANVLTF. CDR3 nucleotide sequence: TGTGCCATCAACCCGACAGGGGATGGTACTGGGGCCAACGTCCTGACTTTC. The chain joins TRBV10-3 to TRBJ2-6; 8 bases line up with TRBD1. The trim removed 7 bases at V and 2 bases at J, leaving 10 bases unmatched. Germline V gene lookup returns CDR1 ENHRY and CDR2 SYGVKD. The CDR3 runs 17 residues.

The chain uses TRBV9 and TRBJ2-2; the match to TRBD2 covers 15 bases. CDR1 is SGDLS, CDR2 YYNGEE, per germline. The CDR3 loop spans 20 amino acids. J was trimmed by 3 bases and V by 3 bases; bases with no gene match: 12. The DNA for the CDR3 is TGTGCCAGCAGCGAGGGCAGGACTAGCGGGGGGGTGTACCACACCGGGGAGCTGTTTTTT. Translation: CASSEGRTSGGVYHTGELFF.

The sample holds one count of this clone. The chain couples TRBV10-3 to TRBJ2-1; TRBD1 agrees at 8 bases. Per germline, CDR1 ENHRY and CDR2 SYGVKD. The CDR3 extends over 14 amino acids. J lost 5 bases, V lost 4 bases, and 4 bases had no gene match. CDR3 DNA: TGTGCCATCAGTGGGCAGGGGGCAAACAATGAGCAGTTCTTC. This gives the protein CAISGQGANNEQFF.

The chain recombines TRBV27 with TRBJ2-7, with D possibly matching TRBD2 (5 bases). Trimming took off 3 bases at V and 4 bases at J, with 28 bases between the two ends. Germline lookup yields CDR1 MNHEY and CDR2 SMNVEV (reference sequence). This CDR3 region has 19 residues. CDR3 DNA: TGTGCCAGCAGTTTTATTCTAGGCGAGGGCGTGAAGCGACGGTACGAGCAGTACGTC. This gives the protein CASSFILGEGVKRRYEQYV.

This clone was detected only a few times. The chain has TRBV3-1 (or the pseudogene TRBV3-2) and TRBJ2-7; D gene uncertain. CDR1 is LGHDT, CDR2 YNNKEL, per germline (reference sequence). The ends were cut back, 3 bases at V and 2 bases at J, with 5 bases in the middle. The CDR3 is made up of 12 amino acids. CDR3 in DNA: TGTGCCAGCAGCCACGGTGCCTACGAGCAGTACTTC. Its protein product is CASSHGAYEQYF.

The rearrangement uses TRBV9 and TRBJ2-7; 8 bases align to TRBD1. From germline, CDR1 is SGDLS and CDR2 YYNGEE. The CDR3 has 14 amino acids. The V segment lost 2 bases and the J segment 5 bases; nucleotides outside the gene matches: 6. CDR3 DNA sequence: TGTGCCAGCAGCGTCCGACAGGGGCAGGACGAGCAGTACTTC. It encodes CASSVRQGQDEQYF.

In this sample, this clone turned up once. The chain combines TRBV18 with TRBJ2-7; D gene uncertain. Trimming removed 4 bases at V and 2 bases at J, with 9 bases between. The germline CDR1 and CDR2 sequences are KGHSH and LQKENI. CDR3 size: 13 residues. In DNA, the CDR3 is TGTGCCAGCTCACTCTCGGTCCCCTACGAGCAGTACTTC. Its protein is CASSLSVPYEQYF.

As to this clone: Sequence at one end of the junction differs from germline and may be a read error. The chain is built from TRBV15 and TRBJ2-5, with D possibly being TRBD2 (6 bases). This CDR3 has 12 residues. CDR1 LNHNV and CDR2 YYDKDF come from the germline V gene (reference sequence). CDR3 sequence: CATSLRAGLLDF. In DNA form, the CDR3 reads TGTGCCACCAGCCTTCGGGCGGGGTTATTAGACTTC. The full variable domain, in which reference TRBV15 and TRBJ2-5 provide the parts outside the CDR3, is DAMVIQNPRYQVTQFGKPVTLSCSQTLNHNVMYWYQQKSSQAPKLLFHYYDKDFNNEADTPDNFQSRRPNTSFCFLDIRSPGLGDTAMYLCATSLRAGLLDFGPGTRLLVL.